Below are 13 T cell receptor beta chains sequenced from a single sample in a study of T cells and Merkel cell carcinoma outcomes. Assay used: immunoSEQ multiplex PCR; TCRdb lists only in-frame clones, some missing. The table has some 6,500 clones, roughly 87% seen once; the top ten hold approximately 2.6%. Sequenced sample: tumor tissue from Merkel cell carcinoma. Every receptor here comes from a human donor with Merkel cell carcinoma.

This clone came up once. The rearrangement links TRBV5-6 to TRBJ2-2; D might be TRBD1 (5 bases). The CDR3 is 15 amino acids. Per germline, CDR1 SGHDT and CDR2 YYEEEE. Trimming removed 6 bases from V and 3 bases from J, with 15 bases in between. The CDR3 is CASNRTPRDTGELFF. CDR3 DNA sequence: TGTGCCAGCAACCGGACACCCCGCGACACCGGGGAGCTGTTTTTT.

Regarding this clone: Within the sample, other DNA sequences also encode this same CDR3. This sequence joins TRBV4-3 and TRBJ2-6; D tentatively fits TRBD1 or TRBD2 (6 bases each). The CDR3 is 18 residues long. The germline V gene encodes CDR1 LGHNA and CDR2 YSLEER. With 0 bases removed from V and 2 bases from J, the gap between germline ends came to 14 bases. CDR3 sequence (DNA): TGCGCCAGCAGCCAAGACTTCGGGGGCGGGGCTGGGGCCAACGTCCTGACTTTC. The encoded protein is CASSQDFGGGAGANVLTF.

The chain is built from TRBV4-2 and TRBJ1-2; TRBD1 matches at 8 bases. V lost 5 bases and J lost 2; bases outside the gene matches: 7. Germline assignment: CDR1 LGHNA and CDR2 YNFKEQ. This CDR3 contains 15 residues. The CDR3 DNA reads TGTGCCAGCAGCAGCCCGGGACAGGACAACTATGGCTACACCTTC. This sequence encodes CASSSPGQDNYGYTF.

V gene TRBV5-1 combines with J gene TRBJ2-1, with TRBD1 identical over 8 bases. The V gene's germline CDR1 is SGHRS and CDR2 YFSETQ. The V segment lost 4 bases and the J segment 12 bases; nucleotides outside the gene matches: 6. This CDR3 has 12 residues. CDR3 DNA: TGCGCCAGCAGCCAAGTGGGACAGGTGCAGTTCTTC. This sequence encodes CASSQVGQVQFF.

V gene TRBV4-1 combines with J gene TRBJ2-1; D unresolved. Germline V gene lookup returns CDR1 MGHRA and CDR2 YSYEKL. The CDR3 has 13 residues. V was shortened by 0 bases and J by 8 bases, with 8 bases between the two germline ends. The CDR3 loop reads CASSQDPNDEQFF. CDR3 bases: TGCGCCAGCAGCCAAGATCCCAACGATGAGCAGTTCTTC.

This chain joins TRBV5-1 and TRBJ1-1; tentatively, D is TRBD1 (6 bases). Germline CDR1 reads SGHRS; CDR2 reads YFSETQ. V was clipped by 4 bases and J by 4 bases, with 14 bases between them. This CDR3 is built from 14 residues. The CDR3, as DNA: TGCGCCAGCAGCGCCACAGGGTCGGGCACTGAAGCTTTCTTT. The encoded protein is CASSATGSGTEAFF. The full variable domain, in which reference TRBV5-1 and TRBJ1-1 provide the parts outside the CDR3, is KAGVTQTPRYLIKTRGQQVTLSCSPISGHRSVSWYQQTPGQGLQFLFEYFSETQRNKGNFPGRFSGRQFSNSRSEMNVSTLELGDSALYLCASSATGSGTEAFFGQGTRLTVV.

This clone was observed a handful of times. The chain uses TRBV6-1 and TRBJ2-7; D is unresolved. V was clipped by 1 base and J by 7 bases, with 11 bases between them. The CDR3 loop spans 13 amino acids. Germline V gives CDR1 MNHNS, CDR2 SASEGT. CDR3 DNA sequence: TGTGCCAGCAGTGAAGAGGCCCTAAAGGAGCAGTACGTC. Protein sequence: CASSEEALKEQYV.

V gene TRBV4-2 combines with J gene TRBJ2-7; maybe TRBD2 (6 bases). V lost 2 bases and J 3 bases, leaving 11 bases between the germline ends. This CDR3 region has 14 residues. Germline V CDR1 and CDR2: LGHNA, YNFKEQ. The CDR3, as DNA: TGTGCCAGCAGCCAATTGGCGGGGCGCTACGAGCAGTACTTC. Translating gives CASSQLAGRYEQYF.

The chain employs TRBV7-2 and TRBJ1-2, with D unclear. The CDR3 sequence is 13 residues long. V dropped 3 bases and J dropped 4 bases, with 9 bases sitting between them. Germline V lookup: CDR1 SGHTA, CDR2 FQGNSA. Written as DNA, the CDR3 is TGTGCCAGCAGCTTTAGTGCAGCCTATGGCTACACCTTC. Residues: CASSFSAAYGYTF.

The genes are TRBV14 and TRBJ2-5; D ambiguous. V dropped 0 bases and J dropped 3 bases, with 8 bases sitting between them. The length of the CDR3 is 14 residues. Germline V gene lookup returns CDR1 SGHDN and CDR2 FVKESK. The CDR3 protein is CASSQDGQEETQYF. CDR3 bases: TGTGCCAGCAGCCAAGATGGCCAGGAAGAGACCCAGTACTTC.

This clone was seen a single time. V usage is TRBV30 and J usage is TRBJ2-6; tentative D call: TRBD1 (6 bases). V lost 3 bases, J lost 2 bases, and 14 bases lay in between. The CDR3 is 16 amino acids. Germline CDR1 and CDR2: GTSNPN and SVGIG (reference sequence). CDR3 sequence reads: CAWSATGNPGANVLTF. DNA of the CDR3: TGTGCCTGGAGCGCCACAGGGAACCCTGGGGCCAACGTCCTGACTTTC. The variable domain in full, completed from reference TRBV30 and TRBJ2-6, reads SQTIHQWPATLVQPVGSPLSLECTVEGTSNPNLYWYRQAAGRGLQLLFYSVGIGQISSEVPQNLSASRPQDRQFILSSKKLLLSDSGFYLCAWSATGNPGANVLTFGAGSRLTVL.

In this sample, this clone turned up a few times. The chain combines TRBV11-2 with TRBJ1-2, with unresolved D. Germline V gene sequence: CDR1 SGHAT, CDR2 FQNNGV. Trimming took off 2 bases at V and 4 bases at J, with 20 bases between the two ends. The CDR3 runs to 17 residues. The CDR3 DNA sequence: TGTGCCAGCAGCTTACTCCCTCCGGGAGCCGCTGGCTATGGCTACACCTTC. It yields the protein CASSLLPPGAAGYGYTF.

The chain is built from TRBV11-3 and TRBJ2-1, with 10 bases that match TRBD2. The junction had 18 bases not matched to a gene; V was cut back by 5 bases and J by 8 bases. The CDR3 extends over 18 amino acids. CDR1 SGHNT and CDR2 YENEEA come from the germline V gene. In nucleotides, the CDR3 is TGTGCCAGCAGCCCCGGGGGTAGCGGGGGGCACCTTCCCCATGAGCAGTTCTTC. This translates into CASSPGGSGGHLPHEQFF.